This TCR beta chain derives from a study of response to subunit inactivated influenza vaccine. Study-wide results and limits: That few new T cells are recruited by each seasonal influenza vaccination was the authors' suggestion.

There are many counts of this clonotype. The antigen remains undetermined. From the RT-PCR reads, TCRdb called clonotypes with MiXCR, one entry per CDR3 protein. This table holds hundreds of thousands of distinct CDR3 sequences, less than 20% found once. Here the sequenced sample was PBMCs from blood, taken about 5 days after vaccination. The sequence was collected from a man between 45 and 60 years old who received an inactivated influenza vaccine.

CDR3 sequence (DNA): TGTGCCAGCAGCTTAGTCGGGACAGGCTCCTACAATGAGCAGTTCTTC. Its protein product is CASSLVGTGSYNEQFF. This rearrangement joins TRBV11-2 to TRBJ2-1; 8 positions agree with TRBD1. CDR3 size: 16 residues. V was pared by 1 base and J by 0 bases, with 2 bases of the junction left unmatched. The germline gives CDR1 SGHAT, CDR2 FQNNGV.